The 16 T cell receptor beta chains below all came from one sample that was sequenced in a study of regulatory T cells in long-lasting Graves disease. Sequencing libraries for TCR beta were prepared with iRepertoire HTBI primers and Arm-PCR of CDR3 regions. TCRdb processed the multiplex PCR reads anew with MiXCR; each CDR3 protein has one entry. Of hundreds of thousands of distinct CDR3 sequences in the sample, 20% are singletons; the top ten hold just under 30%. Indicated time point: persistent/refractory GD, antithyroid drugs over 5 years with positive TRAb. PBMC RNA was the source of the TCR library. The sequenced sample was peripheral blood mononuclear cells (PBMCs), obtained when the disease was refractory, from a patient treated with antithyroid drugs. These receptors all stem from a female donor with Graves disease.

This clonotype showed up many times. The chain has TRBV28 and TRBJ1-5, with D possibly being TRBD1 (5 bases). V dropped 5 bases and J dropped 5 bases, with 16 bases sitting between them. CDR3 length: 15 residues. Germline V gene lookup returns CDR1 MDHEN and CDR2 SYDVKM. In nucleotides, the CDR3 is TGTGCCAGCAGTCTCCCTGACAGCCTTTATCAGCCCCAGCATTTT. It is translated as CASSLPDSLYQPQHF.

The chain recombines TRBV5-6 with TRBJ2-7; possible D gene TRBD2, 6 bases. V was cut by 4 bases and J by 2 bases, with 16 bases left in between. This CDR3 has 15 residues. The germline V gene has CDR1 SGHDT and CDR2 YYEEEE. CDR3 residues: CASSPSPGGAYEQYF. CDR3 in DNA: TGTGCCAGCAGCCCCAGCCCCGGGGGAGCCTACGAGCAGTACTTC. The full variable domain, in which reference TRBV5-6 and TRBJ2-7 provide the parts outside the CDR3, is DAGVTQSPTHLIKTRGQQVTLRCSPKSGHDTVSWYQQALGQGPQFIFQYYEEEERQRGNFPDRFSGHQFPNYSSELNVNALLLGDSALYLCASSPSPGGAYEQYFGPGTRLTVT.

As for this clonotype: This sequence may be a read error, since a much larger clone differs from it by one base. The chain carries TRBV6-1 and TRBJ1-2; TRBD1 matches 8 bases. Germline loops: CDR1 MNHNS, CDR2 SASEGT. V lost 10 bases, J lost 2 bases, and 9 bases stayed unmatched. The CDR3 has 14 residues. The CDR3 sequence: CANRDRYRNYGYTF. CDR3 nucleotide sequence: TGTGCCAACAGGGACAGGTACCGGAACTATGGCTACACCTTC.

The chain recombines TRBV18 with TRBJ2-7; 10 bases are shared with TRBD2. The germline V gene encodes CDR1 KGHSH and CDR2 LQKENI. V shed 0 bases and J 1 base; nucleotides not matched to a gene: 6. This CDR3 has 17 amino acids. CDR3 in DNA: TGTGCCAGCTCACCACCGGCTAGCGGGAGTAGTTCCTACGAGCAGTACTTC. Its translation is CASSPPASGSSSYEQYF.

Ten or more counts support this clonotype. The V gene is TRBV11-2, the J gene TRBJ1-2; 8 bases agree with TRBD1. CDR1 is SGHAT and CDR2 is FQNNGV in the germline V gene. V shed 3 bases, J shed 6 bases, and the junction held 12 bases outside the gene matches. The CDR3 is 16 amino acids. The chain's CDR3 is CASSFWTGTLEDGYTF. In nucleotides, the CDR3 is TGTGCCAGCAGCTTTTGGACAGGGACCCTCGAAGATGGCTACACCTTC.

This clonotype has more than one count but fewer than ten. The chain links TRBV27 to TRBJ2-1; D is tentatively TRBD1 or TRBD2 (5 bases each). Trimming took off 4 bases at V and 7 bases at J, with 20 bases between the two ends. In germline, CDR1 is MNHEY, CDR2 SMNVEV (reference sequence). The CDR3 contains 16 residues. CDR3 in amino acids: CASSSPVRGVGNEQFF. The CDR3 nucleotides read TGTGCCAGCAGTTCCCCGGTGAGGGGAGTTGGGAATGAGCAGTTCTTC.

This clonotype came up many times. The gene calls are TRBV2 and TRBJ2-2; weak D call: TRBD1 (5 bases). The V end was cut by 9 bases, the J end by 2 bases, with 13 bases between. CDR1 is SNHLY, CDR2 FYNNEI, per germline. The CDR3 length is 14 residues. The DNA of the CDR3 is TGTGCCAGTCAAGGGCAGGGTAACACCGGGGAGCTGTTTTTT. Amino acids: CASQGQGNTGELFF.

The genes are TRBV30 and TRBJ2-2, with 11 nucleotides matching TRBD2. V lost 8 bases, J lost 0 bases, and 5 bases stayed unmatched. Germline V gives CDR1 GTSNPN, CDR2 SVGIG (reference sequence). This CDR3 is 15 amino acids long. Here the CDR3 reads CASAGLAANTGELFF. For the CDR3, the DNA is TGTGCCAGCGCGGGACTAGCGGCGAACACCGGGGAGCTGTTTTTT.

This clonotype was counted only a few times. The chain carries TRBV12-3 or TRBV12-4 and TRBJ2-7; a weak D match, TRBD1 (6 bases). Trimming cost V 2 bases and J 3 bases, with 11 bases left between them. The CDR3 consists of 14 residues. The CDR3 reads CASSLSQGYYEQYF. CDR3 in DNA: TGTGCCAGCAGTTTAAGTCAGGGGTACTACGAGCAGTACTTC.

There are many counts of this clonotype. The chain uses TRBV6-5 and TRBJ1-1; TRBD1 agrees at 9 bases. V was pared by 4 bases and J by 3 bases, with 12 bases of the junction left unmatched. Germline CDR1 is MNHEY and CDR2 is SVGAGI. The CDR3 is made up of 17 amino acids. CDR3 residues: CASSFGGTGSRDTEAFF. CDR3 nucleotide sequence: TGTGCCAGCAGTTTTGGGGGGACAGGGTCAAGGGACACTGAAGCTTTCTTT.

This clonotype was detected a few times. The chain uses TRBV5-1 and TRBJ2-5, with a weak D call TRBD2 (5 bases). The ends were cut back, 3 bases at V and 5 bases at J, with 11 bases in the middle. The CDR3 spans 13 residues. CDR1 is SGHRS and CDR2 is YFSETQ in the germline V gene. The CDR3 DNA reads TGCGCCAGCAGCTCCGGGAATACGGAGACCCAGTACTTC. Translated, it gives CASSSGNTETQYF.

This clonotype was detected ten times or more. The rearrangement uses TRBV7-3 and TRBJ1-6; TRBD1 matches at 7 bases. Trimming cost V 2 bases and J 1 base; bases outside gene matches: 17. Germline V gene sequence: CDR1 SGHTA, CDR2 FQGTGA. This CDR3 is built from 21 residues. The chain's CDR3 is CASSLHPTPGGNGSYNSPLHF. DNA of the CDR3: TGTGCCAGCAGCTTACACCCCACCCCAGGGGGGAATGGGTCCTATAATTCACCCCTCCACTTT. The full variable domain, its missing parts supplied by reference TRBV7-3 and TRBJ1-6, is GAGVSQTPSNKVTEKGKYVELRCDPISGHTALYWYRQSLGQGPEFLIYFQGTGAADDSGLPNDRFFAVRPEGSVSTLKIQRTERGDSAVYLCASSLHPTPGGNGSYNSPLHFGNGTRLTVT.

This clonotype was seen repeatedly, ten times or more. V is TRBV3-1 and J is TRBJ2-7; TRBD2 agrees at 7 bases. V shed 7 bases, J shed 7 bases, and the junction held 4 bases outside the gene matches. Germline-derived CDR1 and CDR2 are LGHDT and YNNKEL (reference sequence). CDR3 length: 11 amino acids. In DNA form, the CDR3 reads TGTGCCAGCACCTCGCGGGGGGAGCAGTACTTC. It codes for CASTSRGEQYF.

V is TRBV6-2 or TRBV6-3 and J is TRBJ2-3, with 7 bases that match TRBD2. CDR3 length equals 15 residues. The germline V gene encodes CDR1 MNHEY and CDR2 SVGEGT. Trimming cost V 5 bases and J 5 bases; bases outside gene matches: 10. CDR3 region: CASSERAGAVDTQYF. As DNA, the CDR3 is TGTGCCAGCAGTGAACGGGCGGGAGCGGTAGATACGCAGTATTTT.

This rearrangement joins TRBV6-1 to TRBJ1-2; no clear D gene. The CDR3 is made up of 14 amino acids. Germline loops: CDR1 MNHNS, CDR2 SASEGT. Between the trimmed V and J ends, which lost 5 bases and 8 bases, there was a span of 18 bases. CDR3 DNA sequence: TGTGCCAGCAGTCCCCTCGAAGCGGGGAACGGCTACACCTTC. Translating it yields CASSPLEAGNGYTF.

This clonotype was counted a few times. The chain has TRBV11-3 and TRBJ2-1; D call uncertain. The germline CDR1 and CDR2 sequences are SGHNT and YENEEA. This CDR3 is built from 15 residues. V dropped 0 bases and J dropped 3 bases, with 9 bases sitting between them. The CDR3 protein is CASSLDRAVYNEQFF. The CDR3 DNA reads as TGTGCCAGCAGCTTAGATAGGGCAGTCTACAATGAGCAGTTCTTC. Based on the CDR3 plus reference TRBV11-3 and TRBJ2-1, the full variable domain is EAGVVQSPRYKIIEKKQPVAFWCNPISGHNTLYWYLQNLGQGPELLIRYENEEAVDDSQLPKDRFSAERLKGVDSTLKIQPAELGDSAVYLCASSLDRAVYNEQFFGPGTRLTVL.